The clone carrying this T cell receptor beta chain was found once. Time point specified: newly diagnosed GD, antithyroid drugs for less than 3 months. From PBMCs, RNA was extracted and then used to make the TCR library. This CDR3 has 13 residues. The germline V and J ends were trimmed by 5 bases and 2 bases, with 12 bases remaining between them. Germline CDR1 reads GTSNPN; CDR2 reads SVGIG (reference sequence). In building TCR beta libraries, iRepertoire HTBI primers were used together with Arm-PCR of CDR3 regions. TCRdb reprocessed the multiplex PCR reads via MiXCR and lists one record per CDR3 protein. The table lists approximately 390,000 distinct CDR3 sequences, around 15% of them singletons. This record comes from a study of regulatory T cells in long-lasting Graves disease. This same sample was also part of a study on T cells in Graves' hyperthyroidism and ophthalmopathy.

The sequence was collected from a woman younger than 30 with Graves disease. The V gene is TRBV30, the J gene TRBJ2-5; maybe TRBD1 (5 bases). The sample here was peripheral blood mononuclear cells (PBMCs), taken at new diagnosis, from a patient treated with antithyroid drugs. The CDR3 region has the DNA TGTGCCTGGGATCCAGGGTCACAAGAGACCCAGTACTTC. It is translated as CAWDPGSQETQYF.